A single sample gave rise to the 15 T cell receptor beta chains below, sequenced in a study of T cells in Graves' hyperthyroidism and ophthalmopathy. Amplification yielded TCR beta CDR3 regions, with RNA transcripts as the source. First-round RT-PCR with HTBI primers amplified the TCR CDR3 region. MiXCR was run by TCRdb on the multiplex PCR reads, yielding one entry per CDR3 protein. The data hold 460,000 or so distinct CDR3 sequences, with about 15% observed a single time. Sequences were obtained from blood. These receptors all stem from a woman aged 18-29 years with Graves' hyperthyroidism.

This clonotype has a count of ten or more. V is TRBV27 and J is TRBJ1-5; unclear D gene. Germline V gene data show CDR1 as MNHEY and CDR2 as SMNVEV (reference sequence). Trimming removed 1 base at V and 3 bases at J, with 10 bases between. The CDR3 is made up of 15 amino acids. The CDR3 DNA reads TGTGCCAGCAGTTTATTTTGGCAAGTCAATCAGCCCCAGCATTTT. It is translated as CASSLFWQVNQPQHF.

This clonotype has at least ten counts. The chain couples TRBV11-2 to TRBJ2-7; 7 bases align to TRBD1. CDR3 size: 14 residues. J lost 5 bases, V lost 4 bases, and 8 bases had no gene match. Germline V gene data show CDR1 as SGHAT and CDR2 as FQNNGV. The CDR3 DNA is TGTGCCAGCAGCTCTCGGACAGGATCTAACGAGCAGTACGTC. It codes for CASSSRTGSNEQYV.

This clonotype was detected a few times. The rearrangement links TRBV25-1 to TRBJ1-1; 12 nucleotides agree with TRBD1. V lost 3 bases to trimming and J lost 0 bases; unmatched junction nucleotides: 5. CDR1 is MGHDK, CDR2 SYGVNS, per germline. This CDR3 region has 17 residues. This CDR3 reads CASSDLGTGGMNTEAFF. DNA of the CDR3: TGTGCCAGCAGTGATTTGGGGACAGGGGGCATGAACACTGAAGCTTTCTTT.

This clonotype appeared many times. The CDR3 DNA sequence: TGTGCCAGCAGTTATCGCTCCGGGACAGGGCGAAGGTATAGCAATCAGCCCCAGCATTTT. It yields the protein CASSYRSGTGRRYSNQPQHF. The rearrangement uses TRBV6-1 and TRBJ1-5; 9 bases agree with TRBD1. The CDR3 extends over 20 amino acids. Looked up from germline, CDR1 is MNHNS and CDR2 is SASEGT. V shed 5 bases and J 0 bases; nucleotides not matched to a gene: 17.

This clonotype was seen many times. This rearrangement joins TRBV30 to TRBJ1-4; the D gene is possibly TRBD1 (5 bases). This CDR3 spans 15 amino acids. Per germline, CDR1 GTSNPN and CDR2 SVGIG (reference sequence). V was clipped by 0 bases and J by 7 bases, with 15 bases between them. The CDR3 DNA is TGTGCCTGGAGTGTCGGGACCACGTTTTCTGAAAAACTGTTTTTT. Protein: CAWSVGTTFSEKLFF.

This clonotype was detected many times. The V gene is TRBV11-2, the J gene TRBJ1-2; D gene unclear. Germline V gives CDR1 SGHAT, CDR2 FQNNGV. V was shortened by 0 bases and J by 3 bases, with 5 bases between the two germline ends. This CDR3 is 13 amino acids long. In nucleotides, the CDR3 is TGTGCCAGCAGCTTAGACGTGGACTATGGCTACACCTTC. Residues: CASSLDVDYGYTF.

This chain connects TRBV3-1 to TRBJ2-3; the D is unclear. The V gene lost 0 bases and the J gene lost 5 bases, with 9 bases spanning the gap. The germline V gene encodes CDR1 LGHDT and CDR2 YNNKEL (reference sequence). CDR3 size: 14 residues. CDR3 DNA sequence: TGTGCCAGCAGCCAAGACATGGTTAAAGATACGCAGTATTTT. Encoded protein: CASSQDMVKDTQYF.

This clonotype was seen repeatedly, ten times or more. The V and J genes are TRBV25-1 and TRBJ1-2; no definite D call. Trimming removed 2 bases at V and 0 bases at J, with 13 bases between. The CDR3 has 16 residues. CDR1 is MGHDK, CDR2 SYGVNS, per germline. CDR3 sequence: CASSEGLGYSNYGYTF. CDR3 DNA: TGTGCCAGCAGTGAAGGGTTGGGCTATTCTAACTATGGCTACACCTTC.

There are a few counts of this clonotype. The chain combines TRBV11-3 with TRBJ2-1; D may be TRBD1 or TRBD2 (5 bases each). Germline V CDR1 and CDR2: SGHNT, YENEEA. The V end was cut by 5 bases, the J end by 1 base, with 12 bases between. This CDR3 comprises 15 residues. The CDR3 spells CASSHGATSYNEQFF. Here the CDR3 DNA reads TGTGCCAGCAGCCACGGGGCTACTTCCTACAATGAGCAGTTCTTC.

This clonotype was seen ten or more times. J is TRBJ2-2 and V is TRBV2; TRBD2 aligns across 12 bases. Germline-derived CDR1 and CDR2 are SNHLY and FYNNEI. The CDR3 has 18 residues. V lost 1 base to trimming and J lost 3 bases; unmatched junction nucleotides: 6. The DNA for the CDR3 is TGTGCCAGCAGTGAAGGACCGGGGACTAGCGGGTACACCGGGGAGCTGTTTTTT. Its protein product is CASSEGPGTSGYTGELFF.

This clonotype was detected ten times or more. The chain joins TRBV6-1 to TRBJ2-7; 7 bases fit TRBD2. The germline V gene encodes CDR1 MNHNS and CDR2 SASEGT. This CDR3 has 14 amino acids. V lost 11 bases and J lost 2; bases outside the gene matches: 12. In DNA, the CDR3 is TGTGCCCCAAAAGTTCTTGCGGGGGCCTACGAGCAGTACTTC. Its protein product is CAPKVLAGAYEQYF.

This clonotype occurred many times. The genes are TRBV10-1 and TRBJ2-7, with D possibly being TRBD1 (6 bases). From germline, CDR1 is WNHNN and CDR2 SYGVQD (reference sequence). The CDR3 is 16 amino acids. V dropped 4 bases and J dropped 0 bases, with 16 bases sitting between them. Written as DNA, the CDR3 is TGCGCCAGCAGTGGGTATGGACAGTCGTTCTCCTACGAGCAGTACTTC. It codes for CASSGYGQSFSYEQYF.

This chain connects TRBV19 to TRBJ1-2, with TRBD1 matching 8 bases. The CDR3 runs to 14 residues. With V trimmed by 5 bases and J by 6 bases, 8 bases remained unmatched. CDR1 and CDR2 (germline): LNHDA, SQIVND (reference sequence). The CDR3, as DNA: TGTGCCAGTAGTGTACCGGGACAGGTCGATGGCTACACCTTC. It codes for CASSVPGQVDGYTF.

This clonotype has more than one count but fewer than ten. The rearrangement joins TRBV15 to TRBJ2-3; 8 bases agree with TRBD2. The CDR3 covers 18 residues. Per the germline V gene, CDR1 is LNHNV and CDR2 is YYDKDF (reference sequence). V gave up 3 bases and J gave up 2 bases; unmatched junction bases: 13. As DNA, the CDR3 is TGTGCCACCAGCAGTGGGGTGGGAGCGGGAGAGGTCACAGATACGCAGTATTTT. Translating it yields CATSSGVGAGEVTDTQYF.

The chain carries TRBV7-3 and TRBJ2-2; 7 bases agree with TRBD1. The J segment lost 4 bases and the V segment lost 2 bases, leaving 4 bases of the junction unmatched. Germline CDR1 and CDR2: SGHTA and FQGTGA. The CDR3 is made up of 15 amino acids. The chain's CDR3 is CASSLYRGSTGELFF. CDR3 nucleotide sequence: TGTGCCAGCAGCTTATACAGGGGATCCACCGGGGAGCTGTTTTTT. The variable domain in full, with the rest retrieved from reference TRBV7-3 and TRBJ2-2, is GAGVSQTPSNKVTEKGKYVELRCDPISGHTALYWYRQSLGQGPEFLIYFQGTGAADDSGLPNDRFFAVRPEGSVSTLKIQRTERGDSAVYLCASSLYRGSTGELFFGEGSRLTVL.